The T cell receptor (beta chain) described here comes from a study of CD8 T cells in Susac syndrome. V gave up 2 bases and J gave up 2 bases, with 9 bases separating them. The CDR3 covers 14 residues. CDR1 and CDR2 (germline): MNHEY, SVGAGI. Reverse transcription of about 0.45 to 1 ug RNA was performed with random hexamers. TCRdb fed the immunoSEQ multiplex PCR reads into MiXCR, producing one record per CDR3 protein. The table has roughly 180,000 distinct CDR3 sequences, 90% to 95% seen once. The TCR comes from a human donor with multiple sclerosis. The chain joins TRBV6-5 to TRBJ1-1; D is unclear. The sequenced material came from CD4+ T cells from PBMCs. This chain's CDR3 is CASSYGVPNTEAFF. The DNA of the CDR3 is TGTGCCAGCAGTTACGGGGTTCCCAACACTGAAGCTTTCTTT.